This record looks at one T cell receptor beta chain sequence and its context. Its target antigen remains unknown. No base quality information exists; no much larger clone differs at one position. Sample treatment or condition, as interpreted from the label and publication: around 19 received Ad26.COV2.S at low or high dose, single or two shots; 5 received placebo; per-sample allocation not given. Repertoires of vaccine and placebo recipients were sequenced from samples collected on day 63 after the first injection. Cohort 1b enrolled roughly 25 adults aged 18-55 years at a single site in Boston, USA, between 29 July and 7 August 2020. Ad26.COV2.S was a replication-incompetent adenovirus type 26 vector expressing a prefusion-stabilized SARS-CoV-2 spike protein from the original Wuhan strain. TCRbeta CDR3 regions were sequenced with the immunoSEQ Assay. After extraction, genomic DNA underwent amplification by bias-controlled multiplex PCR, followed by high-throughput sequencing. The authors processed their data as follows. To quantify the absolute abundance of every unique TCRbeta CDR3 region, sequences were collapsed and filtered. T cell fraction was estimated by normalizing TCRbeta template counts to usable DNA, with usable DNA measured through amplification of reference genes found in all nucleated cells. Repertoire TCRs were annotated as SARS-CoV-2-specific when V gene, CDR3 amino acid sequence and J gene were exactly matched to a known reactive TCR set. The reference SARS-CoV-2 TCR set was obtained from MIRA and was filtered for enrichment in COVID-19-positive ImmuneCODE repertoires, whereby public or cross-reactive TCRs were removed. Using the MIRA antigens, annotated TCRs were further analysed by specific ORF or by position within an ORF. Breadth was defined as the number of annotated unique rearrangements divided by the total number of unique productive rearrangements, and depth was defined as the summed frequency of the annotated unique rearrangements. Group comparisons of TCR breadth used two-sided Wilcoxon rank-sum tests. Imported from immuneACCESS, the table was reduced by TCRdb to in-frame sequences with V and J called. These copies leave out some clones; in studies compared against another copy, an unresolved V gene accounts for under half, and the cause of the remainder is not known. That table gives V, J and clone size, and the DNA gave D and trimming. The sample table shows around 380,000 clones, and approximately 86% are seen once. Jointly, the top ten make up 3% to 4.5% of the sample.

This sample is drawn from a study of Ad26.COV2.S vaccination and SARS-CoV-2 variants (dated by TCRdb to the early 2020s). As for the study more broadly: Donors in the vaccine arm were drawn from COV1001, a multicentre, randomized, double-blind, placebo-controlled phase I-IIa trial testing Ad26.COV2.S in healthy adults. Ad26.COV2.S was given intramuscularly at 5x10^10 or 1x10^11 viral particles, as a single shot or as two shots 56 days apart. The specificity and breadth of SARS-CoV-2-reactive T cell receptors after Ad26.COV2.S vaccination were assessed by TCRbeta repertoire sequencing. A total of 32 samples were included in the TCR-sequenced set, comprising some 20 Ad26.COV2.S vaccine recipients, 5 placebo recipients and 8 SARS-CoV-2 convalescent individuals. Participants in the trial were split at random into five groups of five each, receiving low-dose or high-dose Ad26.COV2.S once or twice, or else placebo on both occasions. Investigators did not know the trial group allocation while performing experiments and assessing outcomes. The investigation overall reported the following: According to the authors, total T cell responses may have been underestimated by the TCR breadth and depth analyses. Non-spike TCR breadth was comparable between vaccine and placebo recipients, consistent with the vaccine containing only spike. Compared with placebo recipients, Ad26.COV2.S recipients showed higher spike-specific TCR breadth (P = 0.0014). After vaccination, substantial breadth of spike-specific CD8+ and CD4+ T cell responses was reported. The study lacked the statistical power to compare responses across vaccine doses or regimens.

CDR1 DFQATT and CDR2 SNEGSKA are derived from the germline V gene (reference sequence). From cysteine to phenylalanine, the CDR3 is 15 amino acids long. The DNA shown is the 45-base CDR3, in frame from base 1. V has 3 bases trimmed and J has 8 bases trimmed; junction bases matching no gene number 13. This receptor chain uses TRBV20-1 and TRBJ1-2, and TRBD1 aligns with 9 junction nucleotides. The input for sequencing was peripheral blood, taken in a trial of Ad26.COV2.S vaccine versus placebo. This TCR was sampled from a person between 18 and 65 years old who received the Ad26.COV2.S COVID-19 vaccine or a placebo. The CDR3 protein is CSASAGQGFSYGYTF. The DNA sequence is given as TGCAGTGCTAGTGCGGGACAGGGATTTTCCTACGGCTACACCTTC.